The 8 T cell receptor beta chains reported below all come from one sample, sequenced in a study of radiation and T cells in renal cell carcinoma. Treatment defined: treatment-naive control, cytoreductive nephrectomy. Data came from immunoSEQ multiplex PCR; TCRdb stores just in-frame clones and leaves some out. The repertoire includes some 25,000 clones, over 45% of them detected once, and about 22% sits in the top ten. The material was tumor tissue, obtained from a patient whose treatment was nephrectomy without radiotherapy. The receptors were gathered from a man aged 35 to 55 with renal cell carcinoma.

The rearrangement uses TRBV10-3 and TRBJ2-5; 15 bases are a match to TRBD2. This CDR3 spans 16 amino acids. V lost 4 bases and J lost 5; bases outside the gene matches: 5. Germline values: CDR1 ENHRY, CDR2 SYGVKD. CDR3 DNA: TGTGCCATCAGTGGGCGGACTAGCGGGGGGGAGGAGACCCAGTACTTC. This codes for CAISGRTSGGEETQYF.

The table lists this clone with many counts. The chain carries TRBV27 and TRBJ1-2; the D is unclear. In germline, CDR1 is MNHEY, CDR2 SMNVEV (reference sequence). The CDR3 is 14 amino acids. The germline V and J ends were trimmed by 5 bases and 3 bases, with 13 bases remaining between them. In DNA form, the CDR3 reads TGTGCCAGCAGTCCGGATACCCAGTACTATGGCTACACCTTC. Amino acid sequence: CASSPDTQYYGYTF.

The chain has TRBV18 and TRBJ2-7, with 8 bases fitting TRBD1. The CDR3 loop spans 15 amino acids. Germline loops: CDR1 KGHSH, CDR2 LQKENI. J gave up 4 bases and V 3 bases, and 8 bases lay outside the gene matches. CDR3 in DNA: TGTGCCAGCTCACCCAGCAGGGGGCAGCTTTACGAGCAGTACGTC. It specifies CASSPSRGQLYEQYV.

The genes are TRBV5-1 and TRBJ2-2; perhaps D is TRBD1 or TRBD2 (5 bases each). The CDR3 sequence is 13 residues long. V was clipped by 0 bases and J by 6 bases, with 6 bases between them. Germline V lookup: CDR1 SGHRS, CDR2 YFSETQ. The CDR3, as DNA: TGCGCCAGCAGCTTGGGAGGGGCCGGGGAGCTGTTTTTT. It specifies CASSLGGAGELFF.

The V and J genes are TRBV6-5 and TRBJ2-6; D remains unclear. CDR1 and CDR2 from the germline V gene are MNHEY and SVGAGI. The CDR3 is 15 residues long. The V end lost 5 bases, the J end lost 0 bases, and 8 bases lay between the germline ends. CDR3 sequence reads: CASSGRNSGANVLTF. The CDR3 DNA follows: TGTGCCAGCAGTGGCAGGAACTCTGGGGCCAACGTCCTGACTTTC.

This chain uses TRBV7-8 with TRBJ1-2, with D perhaps TRBD1 (5 bases). Germline V gene sequence: CDR1 SGHVS, CDR2 FQNEAQ. Trimming left V 5 bases short and J 8 bases short, with 18 bases between. The CDR3 contains 14 residues. The CDR3 region has the DNA TGTGCCAGCAGCCTCACCAGGGACGAGAGAGGCTACACCTTC. This encodes CASSLTRDERGYTF. Using reference TRBV7-8 and TRBJ1-2 for the parts outside the CDR3, the full variable domain is GAGVSQSPRYKVAKRGQDVALRCDPISGHVSLFWYQQALGQGPEFLTYFQNEAQLDKSGLPSDRFFAERPEGSVSTLKIQRTQQEDSAVYLCASSLTRDERGYTFGSGTRLTVV.

The chain is built from TRBV10-2 and TRBJ2-1; D not resolved. This CDR3 has 13 residues. V dropped 5 bases and J dropped 6 bases, with 11 bases sitting between them. Germline assignment: CDR1 WSHSY and CDR2 SAAADI. CDR3: CASSPTLFNEQFF. The CDR3 bases are TGCGCCAGCAGTCCCACTCTCTTCAATGAGCAGTTCTTC.

Regarding this clone: At one end, the junction sequence differs from germline, possibly due to a read error. Other DNA sequences in the sample encode the same CDR3. The V call is TRBV5-3, the J call TRBJ2-2, with TRBD2 matching 11 bases. TRBV5-3 is designated an ORF whose function remains uncertain. The CDR3 spans 22 residues. CDR3 bases: TGTGCTAGAAACACGTCCACCGAAAGACTAGCGGGGTCGAGATTGAACACCGGGGAGCTGTTTTTT. Amino acid sequence: CARNTSTERLAGSRLNTGELFF.